What follows are 25 T cell receptor beta chains derived from one specimen sequenced in a study of blood T cell repertoires in COVID-19. Sequencing used immunoSEQ multiplex PCR; TCRdb keeps in-frame clones, though not all of them. The table has about 230,000 clones, over 65% seen once. Input material: peripheral blood. Receptor source: a woman in her 70s with active or convalescent COVID-19.

The chain couples TRBV3-1 (or the pseudogene TRBV3-2) to TRBJ2-3; D is possibly TRBD2 (6 bases). The CDR3 is 16 amino acids. Germline values: CDR1 LGHDT, CDR2 YNNKEL (reference sequence). V dropped 5 bases and J dropped 3 bases, with 18 bases sitting between them. The CDR3 region is CASSGPGTYSTDTQYF. The DNA of the CDR3 is TGTGCCAGCAGCGGCCCCGGGACTTACTCGACAGATACGCAGTATTTT.

The chain couples TRBV5-6 to TRBJ2-5, with 7 bases fitting TRBD1. Trimming cost V 3 bases and J 5 bases; bases outside gene matches: 7. The length of the CDR3 is 14 residues. Per the germline V gene, CDR1 is SGHDT and CDR2 is YYEEEE. CDR3 DNA: TGTGCCAGCAGCTCCAGGGGGAAAGGGGAGACCCAGTACTTC. This gives the protein CASSSRGKGETQYF.

The chain joins TRBV5-1 to TRBJ2-2; 7 bases line up with TRBD1. V lost 4 bases, J lost 8 bases, and 5 bases stayed unmatched. Germline assignment: CDR1 SGHRS and CDR2 YFSETQ. This CDR3 contains 13 residues. CDR3 DNA: TGCGCCAGCAGCAAGGGGGCTGGTGGGGAGCTGTTTTTT. Translating it yields CASSKGAGGELFF.

V and J are TRBV5-5 and TRBJ1-5; D gene uncertain. V lost 2 bases and J 0 bases, leaving 6 bases between the germline ends. CDR3 length: 14 residues. CDR1 is SGHKS, CDR2 YYEKEE, per germline (reference sequence). The CDR3 coding sequence is TGTGCCAGCAGCTTCGGGGATAGCAATCAGCCCCAGCATTTT. Its protein is CASSFGDSNQPQHF.

This clone was recorded only once. The chain employs TRBV28 and TRBJ2-7, with 9 nucleotides matching TRBD1. The CDR3 is made up of 16 amino acids. V was clipped by 2 bases and J by 4 bases; unmatched bases: 9. The germline V gene encodes CDR1 MDHEN and CDR2 SYDVKM. CDR3: CASSLLTGDRVYEQYF. CDR3 nucleotides: TGTGCCAGCAGTTTACTTACCGGGGACAGGGTATACGAGCAGTACTTC.

The rearrangement joins TRBV12-3 or TRBV12-4 to TRBJ1-2; TRBD1 might be the D (5 bases). V shed 7 bases and J shed 4 bases, with 13 bases lying between them. The CDR3 covers 13 residues. In nucleotides, the CDR3 is TGTGCCAGCATTCGAGGGGAGGGCTATGGCTACACCTTC. It encodes CASIRGEGYGYTF.

J is TRBJ1-4 and V is TRBV15; D not certain. V lost 3 bases and J lost 4, with 15 bases in between. The CDR3 runs to 16 residues. In germline, CDR1 is LNHNV, CDR2 YYDKDF (reference sequence). The DNA for the CDR3 is TGTGCCACCAGCAGCGCCTTGGGAGGTTTTAATGAAAAACTGTTTTTT. Protein: CATSSALGGFNEKLFF.

The chain recombines TRBV6-5 with TRBJ1-1; D gene ambiguous. The CDR3 totals 11 residues. Trimming took 2 bases from V and 11 from J, leaving 9 bases between them. The germline CDR1 and CDR2 sequences are MNHEY and SVGAGI. The DNA for the CDR3 is TGTGCCAGCAGTTACCGGGGAAGCGCTTTCTTT. Amino acids: CASSYRGSAFF.

This clone was counted only a few times. This chain connects TRBV30 to TRBJ2-3, with TRBD1 matching 9 bases. The V segment lost 7 bases and the J segment 5 bases; nucleotides outside the gene matches: 13. There are 15 residues in the CDR3. CDR1 is GTSNPN and CDR2 is SVGIG in the germline V gene (reference sequence). The CDR3 DNA follows: TGTGCCTCCGAAACAGGGGGCGCAGTGGGAGATACGCAGTATTTT. It is translated as CASETGGAVGDTQYF.

The chain couples TRBV10-3 to TRBJ1-2; TRBD1 matches 9 bases. The CDR3 sequence is 13 residues long. Germline V gives CDR1 ENHRY, CDR2 SYGVKD. Trimming took 6 bases from V and 8 from J; bases not matched to a gene: 7. CDR3 region: CAIRPAGTGGYTF. CDR3 coding DNA: TGTGCCATCAGGCCCGCCGGGACAGGGGGCTACACCTTC.

The chain employs TRBV3-1 (or the pseudogene TRBV3-2) and TRBJ1-4, with D uncertain. The length of the CDR3 is 12 residues. Germline CDR1 is LGHDT and CDR2 is YNNKEL (reference sequence). Trimming stripped 3 bases from V and 10 bases from J, with 9 bases between. The CDR3 sequence: CASSHSVGKLFF. The CDR3 DNA is TGTGCCAGCAGCCATTCGGTCGGAAAACTGTTTTTT.

V gene TRBV2 combines with J gene TRBJ1-1; 11 nucleotides line up with TRBD1. Germline V gene lookup returns CDR1 SNHLY and CDR2 FYNNEI. The CDR3 extends over 14 amino acids. V trimming: 11 bases; J trimming: 10 bases; junction bases outside the gene matches: 15. The CDR3 coding sequence is TGTGCCGAATCCCCGGGACAGGGGGTGAATAGAGCTTTCTTT. Amino acids: CAESPGQGVNRAFF.

This sequence joins TRBV5-4 and TRBJ2-5; 10 nucleotides line up with TRBD1. Trimming took 4 bases from V and 4 from J; bases not matched to a gene: 7. Germline CDR1 reads SGHNT; CDR2 reads YYREEE (reference sequence). The CDR3 is 15 amino acids. CDR3: CASSLGGQGVETQYF. CDR3 coding DNA: TGTGCCAGCAGCCTGGGAGGACAGGGGGTAGAGACCCAGTACTTC. The full variable domain, its missing parts supplied by reference TRBV5-4 and TRBJ2-5, is ETGVTQSPTHLIKTRGQQVTLRCSSQSGHNTVSWYQQALGQGPQFIFQYYREEENGRGNFPPRFSGLQFPNYSSELNVNALELDDSALYLCASSLGGQGVETQYFGPGTRLLVL.

This clone came up once. The rearrangement links TRBV7-8 to TRBJ2-1; the D gene is possibly TRBD2 (5 bases). Per germline, CDR1 SGHVS and CDR2 FQNEAQ. CDR3 size: 15 residues. The ends were cut back, 0 bases at V and 13 bases at J, with 19 bases in the middle. This chain's CDR3 is CASSLAGGLVNRQFF. CDR3 bases: TGTGCCAGCAGCTTAGCGGGCGGACTTGTCAACAGACAGTTCTTC.

J is TRBJ2-3 and V is TRBV9; perhaps TRBD1 as D (5 bases). Trimming left V 3 bases short and J 0 bases short, with 8 bases between. The CDR3 runs to 14 residues. Looked up from germline, CDR1 is SGDLS and CDR2 is YYNGEE. The DNA for the CDR3 is TGTGCCAGCAGCGCCCAGGGCAGCACAGATACGCAGTATTTT. As protein: CASSAQGSTDTQYF. The full variable domain, with the rest looked up from reference TRBV9 and TRBJ2-3, is DSGVTQTPKHLITATGQRVTLRCSPRSGDLSVYWYQQSLDQGLQFLIQYYNGEERAKGNILERFSAQQFPDLHSELNLSSLELGDSALYFCASSAQGSTDTQYFGPGTRLTVL.

The chain uses TRBV28 and TRBJ2-5, with D possibly being TRBD2 (5 bases). The germline V gene has CDR1 MDHEN and CDR2 SYDVKM. The CDR3 runs 14 residues. With 4 bases removed from V and 1 base from J, the gap between germline ends came to 10 bases. The CDR3, as DNA: TGTGCCAGCAGTTCCGCGGCGGGCCAAGAGACCCAGTACTTC. It codes for CASSSAAGQETQYF. The entire variable domain, with the rest obtained from reference TRBV28 and TRBJ2-5, is as follows: DVKVTQSSRYLVKRTGEKVFLECVQDMDHENMFWYRQDPGLGLRLIYFSYDVKMKEKGDIPEGYSVSREKKERFSLILESASTNQTSMYLCASSSAAGQETQYFGPGTRLLVL.

The gene calls are TRBV6-6 and TRBJ1-2, with 7 nucleotides matching TRBD1. Unmatched junction bases numbered 3, after V lost 7 bases and J lost 7 bases. CDR3 size: 11 residues. Germline CDR1 and CDR2: MNHNY and SVGAGI (reference sequence). The CDR3 nucleotides read TGTGCCAGCAACAACAGGGGTGGCTACACCTTC. Its protein is CASNNRGGYTF.

The chain is built from TRBV6-2 or TRBV6-3 and TRBJ1-2; perhaps TRBD1 as D (6 bases). The length of the CDR3 is 13 residues. The germline V gene has CDR1 MNHEY and CDR2 SVGEGT. Trimming left V 6 bases short and J 4 bases short, with 12 bases between. CDR3 protein: CASSNLQGYGYTF. CDR3 sequence (DNA): TGTGCCAGCAGCAATCTACAGGGCTATGGCTACACCTTC.

The chain joins TRBV5-1 to TRBJ2-5; tentatively, D is TRBD2 (5 bases). Germline CDR1 and CDR2: SGHRS and YFSETQ. Deletions cut 5 bases from V and 5 bases from J, with 16 bases between. This CDR3 is built from 14 residues. CDR3 protein: CASSRLEASETQYF. In DNA, the CDR3 is TGCGCCAGCAGTCGTTTGGAGGCCTCTGAGACCCAGTACTTC.

This CDR3 is CAWSAQGEYGYTF. The CDR3 nucleotides are TGTGCCTGGAGTGCTCAGGGGGAATATGGCTACACCTTC. This rearrangement joins TRBV30 to TRBJ1-2, with 7 bases aligning to TRBD1. Germline assignment: CDR1 GTSNPN and CDR2 SVGIG (reference sequence). The CDR3 loop spans 13 amino acids. V dropped 1 base and J dropped 5; count of bases not matched to a gene: 4.

About this clone: The sample contains more than one DNA sequence encoding this CDR3. The chain joins TRBV5-1 to TRBJ1-2; D possibly corresponds to TRBD1 (5 bases). CDR1 and CDR2 (germline): SGHRS, YFSETQ. V was cut by 0 bases and J by 4 bases, with 7 bases left in between. CDR3 size: 13 residues. The CDR3, as DNA: TGCGCCAGCAGCTTGGGACAGTCCTATGGCTACACCTTC. Residues: CASSLGQSYGYTF. Variable domain in full (rest from reference TRBV5-1 and TRBJ1-2): KAGVTQTPRYLIKTRGQQVTLSCSPISGHRSVSWYQQTPGQGLQFLFEYFSETQRNKGNFPGRFSGRQFSNSRSEMNVSTLELGDSALYLCASSLGQSYGYTFGSGTRLTVV.

The chain carries TRBV6-2 or TRBV6-3 and TRBJ2-3; weak D call: TRBD2 (6 bases). Germline V gene sequence: CDR1 MNHEY, CDR2 SVGEGT. Deletions cut 6 bases from V and 6 bases from J, with 13 bases between. This CDR3 contains 13 residues. The CDR3 sequence is CASSLAGMDTQYF. The CDR3 region has the DNA TGTGCCAGCAGCCTCGCGGGGATGGATACGCAGTATTTT.

The chain links TRBV10-1 to TRBJ2-3; 8 bases map to TRBD1. From germline, CDR1 is WNHNN and CDR2 SYGVQD (reference sequence). CDR3 length equals 14 residues. V lost 2 bases, J lost 5 bases, and 3 bases stayed unmatched. The CDR3 DNA is TGCGCCAGCAGTGAGGGACAGGGTTTAGATACGCAGTATTTT. Residues: CASSEGQGLDTQYF.

The table lists this clone with a few counts. This sequence joins TRBV6-5 and TRBJ1-1; D is uncertain. The V and J ends lost 10 bases and 0 bases respectively, with 9 bases between them. The CDR3 contains 12 residues. CDR1 and CDR2 (germline): MNHEY, SVGAGI. For the CDR3, the DNA is TGTGCCATCGCCCGAGTGAACACTGAAGCTTTCTTT. It translates to CAIARVNTEAFF.

This clone was detected once. CDR3 DNA: TGTGCCAGCAGCCTGACTAGCGGAAGAGTCGGGACCAATGAGCAGTTCTTC. Protein: CASSLTSGRVGTNEQFF. The rearrangement links TRBV7-2 to TRBJ2-1; 9 bases fit TRBD2. Germline loops: CDR1 SGHTA, CDR2 FQGNSA. The V gene end was trimmed by 5 bases and the J gene end by 6 bases; junction bases not matched to a gene: 14. CDR3 length: 17 residues.